Below are 22 T cell receptor beta chains sequenced from a single sample in a study of blood T cells in healthy people across ages. The authors ran a second PCR of 7 to 11 cycles using a sample-barcoded 5' primer and a J-beta primer mix. Via MiXCR, TCRdb re-called the 5' RACE reads, giving one row per CDR3 protein. The sample consists of about 780,000 distinct CDR3 sequences, about 42% of them appearing once. The specimen sequenced was blood. All receptors derive from a man older than 75 in good health.

The chain employs TRBV11-2 and TRBJ2-5; no clear D. Germline V gives CDR1 SGHAT, CDR2 FQNNGV. The CDR3 totals 15 residues. Trimming took off 1 base at V and 5 bases at J, with 14 bases between the two ends. The CDR3 protein is CASSLGVAPPETQYF. The CDR3 DNA reads as TGTGCCAGCAGCTTAGGGGTCGCCCCGCCGGAGACCCAGTACTTC. Using reference TRBV11-2 and TRBJ2-5 for the parts outside the CDR3, the full variable domain is EAGVAQSPRYKIIEKRQSVAFWCNPISGHATLYWYQQILGQGPKLLIQFQNNGVVDDSQLPKDRFSAERLKGVDSTLKIQPAKLEDSAVYLCASSLGVAPPETQYFGPGTRLLVL.

A word on this clonotype: One end of the junction is discordant with germline, which a read error may explain. This chain connects TRBV20-1 to TRBJ2-6; 9 bases align to TRBD2. CDR3 length equals 20 residues. CDR1 DFQATT and CDR2 SNEGSKA come from the germline V gene (reference sequence). CDR3 sequence reads: CSARIGLAGQKSSGANALTF. The DNA of the CDR3 is TGCAGTGCTAGAATCGGGCTAGCGGGACAAAAAAGCTCTGGGGCCAACGCCCTGACTTTC.

Worth noting for this clonotype: The germline gene is not matched at one end of the junction; a read error may be the cause. This chain uses TRBV12-3 or TRBV12-4 with TRBJ1-1, with a weak D call TRBD1 (6 bases). This CDR3 region has 15 residues. The CDR3 region is CAGRATGSWNTEAFF. The CDR3 DNA sequence: TGTGCCGGCAGGGCGACAGGTAGTTGGAACACTGAAGCTTTCTTT.

This rearrangement joins TRBV7-6 to TRBJ2-7; 9 bases are shared with TRBD2. Germline trimming cut 1 base from V and 4 bases from J; bases unmatched to any gene: 5. This CDR3 region has 15 residues. CDR1 and CDR2 from the germline V gene are SGHVS and FNYEAQ. As DNA, the CDR3 is TGTGCCAGCAGCTTAGATAGCGGGAGTCCTTACGAGCAGTACTTC. It is translated as CASSLDSGSPYEQYF.

The chain couples TRBV5-1 to TRBJ2-7; 9 bases match TRBD1. This CDR3 contains 16 residues. V was clipped by 2 bases and J by 4 bases; unmatched bases: 10. CDR1 SGHRS and CDR2 YFSETQ come from the germline V gene. The CDR3 nucleotides read TGCGCCAGCAGCTTACCGGGACAGGGATTTAGTTACGAGCAGTACTTC. This codes for CASSLPGQGFSYEQYF.

V usage is TRBV12-5 and J usage is TRBJ2-5; D tentatively fits TRBD1 or TRBD2 (5 bases each). V was cut by 5 bases and J by 11 bases, with 18 bases left in between. The CDR3 length is 13 residues. The V gene's germline CDR1 is LGHNT and CDR2 FRNRAP. The CDR3 DNA reads as TGTGCTAGTGGTCACTCACAGGAGGATGAGCAGTACTTC. Amino acid sequence: CASGHSQEDEQYF.

The V gene is TRBV6-6, the J gene TRBJ1-2, with 11 bases fitting TRBD1. Trimming removed 8 bases from V and 4 bases from J; junction bases left unmatched: 6. The CDR3 spans 14 residues. The germline gives CDR1 MNHNY, CDR2 SVGAGI (reference sequence). CDR3 nucleotide sequence: TGTGCCAGCGCCGGACAGGGGGCTGTCTATGGCTACACCTTC. Protein product: CASAGQGAVYGYTF.

The chain couples TRBV15 to TRBJ1-2; D unclear. Looked up from germline, CDR1 is LNHNV and CDR2 is YYDKDF (reference sequence). The V end lost 0 bases, the J end lost 2 bases, and 10 bases lay between the germline ends. This CDR3 is 15 amino acids long. CDR3 sequence reads: CATSRDLGNNYGYTF. CDR3 DNA: TGTGCCACCAGCAGAGACCTCGGGAACAACTATGGCTACACCTTC.

This chain links TRBV12-3 or TRBV12-4 with TRBJ2-5; D may be TRBD1 or TRBD2 (5 bases each). The CDR3 contains 15 residues. Trimming stripped 3 bases from V and 5 bases from J, with 16 bases between. The CDR3 here is CASSLTGQKGETQYF. In DNA, the CDR3 is TGTGCCAGCAGTTTGACGGGGCAGAAGGGCGAGACCCAGTACTTC.

On this clonotype itself: A junction boundary mismatches the germline segment, possibly from a read error. The V gene is TRBV28, the J gene TRBJ2-6; 8 bases fit TRBD1. The CDR3 spans 18 residues. Germline assignment: CDR1 MDHEN and CDR2 SYDVKM. DNA of the CDR3: TGTACCAGCAGTAATCTCGGACAGGGTCTCTCTGGGGCCAACGCCCTGACTTTC. It specifies CTSSNLGQGLSGANALTF.

The chain couples TRBV7-9 to TRBJ2-1; the D gene could be TRBD1 or TRBD2 (5 bases each). The CDR3 spans 13 residues. Between the trimmed V and J ends, which lost 6 bases and 11 bases, there was a span of 17 bases. CDR1 and CDR2 (germline): SEHNR, FQNEAQ (reference sequence). Written as DNA, the CDR3 is TGTGCCAGCAGTCATCTGAGGGCAGGGCAGCAGTTCTTC. It yields the protein CASSHLRAGQQFF. The complete variable domain, with remaining parts taken from reference TRBV7-9 and TRBJ2-1, reads DTGVSQNPRHKITKRGQNVTFRCDPISEHNRLYWYRQTLGQGPEFLTYFQNEAQLEKSRLLSDRFSAERPKGSFSTLEIQRTEQGDSAMYLCASSHLRAGQQFFGPGTRLTVL.

Turning to this clonotype: One junction end disagrees with the germline gene, perhaps due to a read error. The chain carries TRBV18 and TRBJ2-7, with 12 bases identical to TRBD1. Per germline, CDR1 KGHSH and CDR2 LQKENI. The CDR3 is 16 residues long. The CDR3 is CVSSPNRDRGHYEQYF. The DNA of the CDR3 is TGTGTCAGCTCACCAAACCGGGACAGGGGGCACTACGAGCAGTACTTC.

This clonotype was counted at least ten times. This clone may be a read error of a much larger clone one base away. The J gene is TRBJ2-5, the V gene TRBV12-3 or TRBV12-4; no reliable D call. The CDR3 has 13 residues. Trimming left V 6 bases short and J 11 bases short, with 19 bases between. This chain's CDR3 is CASSPNRWNEQYF. CDR3 in DNA: TGTGCCAGCAGCCCGAATAGGTGGAATGAGCAGTACTTC.

This chain joins TRBV2 and TRBJ2-5; D is uncertain. The CDR3 has 16 residues. From germline, CDR1 is SNHLY and CDR2 FYNNEI. With 6 bases removed from V and 1 base from J, the gap between germline ends came to 18 bases. The CDR3 DNA reads TGTGCCAGCAGACCCTCCCTCCGGTGGGGCCAAGAGACCCAGTACTTC. Encoded protein: CASRPSLRWGQETQYF.

Of note for this clonotype: At one end the junction does not follow the germline gene, possibly because of a read error. The V and J genes are TRBV10-3 and TRBJ2-1, with D possibly matching TRBD2 (5 bases). CDR3 length: 15 residues. Germline loops: CDR1 ENHRY, CDR2 SYGVKD. CDR3 loop: CAISLSASSDNEQFF. DNA for the CDR3: TGTGCCATCAGCCTTAGCGCCAGCTCCGACAATGAGCAGTTCTTC.

J is TRBJ2-3 and V is TRBV4-3; D is unclear. Germline loops: CDR1 LGHNA, CDR2 YSLEER. The CDR3 sequence is 14 residues long. The V gene lost 0 bases and the J gene lost 2 bases, with 6 bases spanning the gap. The CDR3 protein is CASSQDHNTDTQYF. CDR3 DNA sequence: TGCGCCAGCAGCCAAGACCATAACACAGATACGCAGTATTTT.

The chain links TRBV29-1 to TRBJ2-1; perhaps TRBD2 as D (6 bases). Looked up from germline, CDR1 is SQVTM and CDR2 is ANQGSEA. The CDR3 is 16 residues long. Between the trimmed V and J ends, which lost 3 bases and 8 bases, there was a span of 23 bases. CDR3 bases: TGCAGCGTTGACAACCCCGGGCGGACTATGAACGATGAGCAGTTCTTC. Amino acids: CSVDNPGRTMNDEQFF.

As regards this clonotype: This may be a read error: a much more frequent sequence differs by one nucleotide. The CDR3 coding sequence is TGTGCCAGCAGTTTAGAAGCGGGTGTCTACAGTGAGCAGTTCTTC. Amino acid sequence: CASSLEAGVYSEQFF. This chain joins TRBV12-3 or TRBV12-4 and TRBJ2-1; possible D gene TRBD2, 6 bases. The length of the CDR3 is 15 residues.

This rearrangement joins TRBV9 to TRBJ2-7; 9 nucleotides agree with TRBD2. The CDR3 is 15 residues long. Trimming at V came to 0 bases and at J to 2 bases, leaving 3 bases not matched to a gene. Germline CDR1 reads SGDLS; CDR2 reads YYNGEE. Here the CDR3 DNA reads TGTGCCAGCAGCGTAGGGGCTAGCGGGGCCTACGAGCAGTACTTC. This encodes CASSVGASGAYEQYF.

There are a few counts of this clonotype. The chain couples TRBV4-2 to TRBJ2-1; the D gene is possibly TRBD2 (5 bases). CDR1 and CDR2 (germline): LGHNA, YNFKEQ. The V end was cut by 0 bases, the J end by 5 bases, with 11 bases between. The CDR3 totals 15 residues. The chain's CDR3 is CASSQDRLPNNEQFF. Written as DNA, the CDR3 is TGTGCCAGCAGCCAAGATCGACTACCTAACAATGAGCAGTTCTTC.

CDR3 in DNA: TGCAGTGCTAGAGATGATAAAGGACTAGCTAACTTTTTGGATACGCAGTATTTT. Its translation is CSARDDKGLANFLDTQYF. This chain uses TRBV20-1 with TRBJ2-3; 8 nucleotides agree with TRBD2. This CDR3 is built from 18 residues. CDR1 is DFQATT, CDR2 SNEGSKA, per germline (reference sequence). The J segment lost 6 bases and the V segment lost 0 bases, leaving 17 bases of the junction unmatched.

The table lists this clonotype with many counts. The rearrangement uses TRBV7-2 and TRBJ2-5; 9 bases match TRBD2. This CDR3 spans 14 amino acids. The germline V gene has CDR1 SGHTA and CDR2 FQGNSA. The junction had 8 bases not matched to a gene; V was cut back by 7 bases and J by 5 bases. The CDR3 nucleotides read TGTGCCAGCAAACTAGCGGGTGTCTCGGAGACCCAGTACTTC. It yields the protein CASKLAGVSETQYF.